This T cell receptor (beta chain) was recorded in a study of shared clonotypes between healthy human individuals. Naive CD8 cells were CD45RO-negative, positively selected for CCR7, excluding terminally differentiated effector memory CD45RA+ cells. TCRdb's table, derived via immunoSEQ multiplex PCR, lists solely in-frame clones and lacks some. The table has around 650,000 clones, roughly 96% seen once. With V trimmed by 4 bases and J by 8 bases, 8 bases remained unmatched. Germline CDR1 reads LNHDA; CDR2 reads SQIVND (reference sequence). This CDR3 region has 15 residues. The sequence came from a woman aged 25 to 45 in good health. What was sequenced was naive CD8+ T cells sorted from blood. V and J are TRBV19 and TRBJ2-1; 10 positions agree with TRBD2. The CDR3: CASSKWSSGSDEQFF. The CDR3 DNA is TGTGCCAGTAGTAAATGGTCTAGCGGGAGTGATGAGCAGTTCTTC.